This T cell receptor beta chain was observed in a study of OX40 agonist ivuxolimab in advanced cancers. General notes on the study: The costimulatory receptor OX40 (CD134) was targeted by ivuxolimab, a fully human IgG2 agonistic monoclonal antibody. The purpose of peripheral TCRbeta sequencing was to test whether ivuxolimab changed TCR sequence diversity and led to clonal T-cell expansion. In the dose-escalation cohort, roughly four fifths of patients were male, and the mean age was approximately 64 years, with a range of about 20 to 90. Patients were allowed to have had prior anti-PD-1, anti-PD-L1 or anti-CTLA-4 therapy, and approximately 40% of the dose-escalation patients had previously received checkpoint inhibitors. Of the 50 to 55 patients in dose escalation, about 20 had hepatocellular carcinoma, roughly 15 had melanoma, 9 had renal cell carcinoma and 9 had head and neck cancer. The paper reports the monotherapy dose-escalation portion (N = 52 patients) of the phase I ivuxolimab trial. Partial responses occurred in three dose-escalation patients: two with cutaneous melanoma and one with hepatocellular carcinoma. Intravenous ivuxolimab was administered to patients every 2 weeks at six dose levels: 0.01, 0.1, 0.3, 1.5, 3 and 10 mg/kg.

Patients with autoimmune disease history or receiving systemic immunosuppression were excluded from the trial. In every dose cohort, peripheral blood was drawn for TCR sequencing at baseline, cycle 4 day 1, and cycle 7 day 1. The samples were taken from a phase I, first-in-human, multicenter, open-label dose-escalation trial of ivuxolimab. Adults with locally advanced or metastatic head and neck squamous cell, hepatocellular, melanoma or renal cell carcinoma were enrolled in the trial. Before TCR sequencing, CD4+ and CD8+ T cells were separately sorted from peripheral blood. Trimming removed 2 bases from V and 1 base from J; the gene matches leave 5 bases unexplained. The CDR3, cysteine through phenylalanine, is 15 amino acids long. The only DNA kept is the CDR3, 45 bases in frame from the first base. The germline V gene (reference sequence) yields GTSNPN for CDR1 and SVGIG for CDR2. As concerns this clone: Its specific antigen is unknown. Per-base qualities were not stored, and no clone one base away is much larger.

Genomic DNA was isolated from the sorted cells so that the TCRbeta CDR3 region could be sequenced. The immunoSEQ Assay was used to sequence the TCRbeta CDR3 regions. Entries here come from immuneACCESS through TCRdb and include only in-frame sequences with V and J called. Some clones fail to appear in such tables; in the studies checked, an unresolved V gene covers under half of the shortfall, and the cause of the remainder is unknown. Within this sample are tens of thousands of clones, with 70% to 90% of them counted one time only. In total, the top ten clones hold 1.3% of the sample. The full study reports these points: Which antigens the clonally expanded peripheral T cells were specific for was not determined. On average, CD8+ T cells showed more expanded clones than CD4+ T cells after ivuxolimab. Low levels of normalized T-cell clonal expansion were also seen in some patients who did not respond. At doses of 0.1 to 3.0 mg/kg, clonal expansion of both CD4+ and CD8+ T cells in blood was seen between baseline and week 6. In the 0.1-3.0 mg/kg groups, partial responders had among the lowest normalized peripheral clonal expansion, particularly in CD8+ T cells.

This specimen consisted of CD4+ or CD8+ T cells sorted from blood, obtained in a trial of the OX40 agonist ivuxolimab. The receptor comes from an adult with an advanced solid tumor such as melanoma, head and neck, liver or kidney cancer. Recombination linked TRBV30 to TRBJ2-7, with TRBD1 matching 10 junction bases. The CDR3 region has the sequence CAWSPDRGRSYEQYF. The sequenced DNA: TGTGCCTGGAGTCCGGACAGGGGGAGATCCTACGAGCAGTACTTC.